Listed here is a single T cell receptor beta chain. Germline CDR1 and CDR2: SGHRS and YFSETQ. This CDR3 has 14 amino acids. Germline trimming cut 5 bases from V and 6 bases from J; bases unmatched to any gene: 9. The sample is drawn from a study of blood T cell repertoires in COVID-19. At the level of the study: Samples came from the United States, Italy and Spain, spanning acute and convalescent COVID-19. The cDNA or gDNA used as material had been derived from T cells, B-cell-depleted T cells, or PBMCs.

In the authors' workflow: Reference gene primers were amplified, and this amplification served to estimate nucleated cell counts. TCRdb's table, derived via immunoSEQ multiplex PCR, lists solely in-frame clones and lacks some. That table supplies the V and J calls and clone size; D and trimming were determined from the DNA. The table shows 150,000 to 200,000 clones, with less than 85% occurring only once. This chain links TRBV5-1 with TRBJ2-7; 9 nucleotides line up with TRBD1. The sample comprised peripheral blood. This clonotype was obtained from a woman aged 80 or over with acute or convalescent COVID-19. The CDR3 DNA follows: TGCGCCAGCAGGGAGAGGACAGGGGACGGCGAGCAGTACTTC. Its translation: CASRERTGDGEQYF.